This TCR beta chain was sequenced during a study of monozygotic twins with inflammatory bowel disease. For each CDR3 protein, TCRdb gives one entry from its re-call of the 5' RACE reads, without DNA. The repertoire table contains approximately 390,000 distinct CDR3 sequences. The CDR3 is 20 residues long. CDR1 is MNHEY, CDR2 SVGEGT, per germline. The chain joins TRBV6-2 or TRBV6-3 to TRBJ2-1; TCRdb selects TRBD2, and the lack of DNA leaves this call unchecked. Sequencing was done on a sample of blood. This receptor was taken from a human donor with ulcerative colitis or Crohn's disease, or a healthy co-twin of an affected twin (not recorded which). CDR3 residues: CASSPPGTSGSINSYNEQFF.